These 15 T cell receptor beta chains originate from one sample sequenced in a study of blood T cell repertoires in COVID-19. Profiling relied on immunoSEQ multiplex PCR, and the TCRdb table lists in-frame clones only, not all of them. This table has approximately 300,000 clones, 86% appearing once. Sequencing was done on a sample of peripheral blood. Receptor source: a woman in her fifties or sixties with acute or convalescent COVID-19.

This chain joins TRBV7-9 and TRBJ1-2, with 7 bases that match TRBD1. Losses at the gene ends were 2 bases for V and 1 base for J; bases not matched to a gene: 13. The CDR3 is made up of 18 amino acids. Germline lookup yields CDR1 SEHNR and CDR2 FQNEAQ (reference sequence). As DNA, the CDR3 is TGTGCCAGCAGCTTATCTTTAAGCCGACAGGGTAATAACTATGGCTACACCTTC. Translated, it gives CASSLSLSRQGNNYGYTF. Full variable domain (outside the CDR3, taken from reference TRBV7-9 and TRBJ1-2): DTGVSQNPRHKITKRGQNVTFRCDPISEHNRLYWYRQTLGQGPEFLTYFQNEAQLEKSRLLSDRFSAERPKGSFSTLEIQRTEQGDSAMYLCASSLSLSRQGNNYGYTFGSGTRLTVV.

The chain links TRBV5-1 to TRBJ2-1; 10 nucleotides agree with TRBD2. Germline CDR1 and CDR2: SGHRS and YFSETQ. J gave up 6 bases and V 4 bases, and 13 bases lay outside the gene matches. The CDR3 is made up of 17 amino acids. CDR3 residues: CASSPFGTSASGNEQFF. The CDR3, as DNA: TGCGCCAGCAGCCCGTTTGGGACTAGCGCGTCGGGCAATGAGCAGTTCTTC.

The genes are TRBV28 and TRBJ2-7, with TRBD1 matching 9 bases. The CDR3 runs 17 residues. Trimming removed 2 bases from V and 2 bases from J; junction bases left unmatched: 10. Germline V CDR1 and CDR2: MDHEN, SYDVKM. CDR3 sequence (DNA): TGTGCCAGCAGTTTAGCCCCAGCTGGGACAGGGCCCTACGAGCAGTACTTC. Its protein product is CASSLAPAGTGPYEQYF. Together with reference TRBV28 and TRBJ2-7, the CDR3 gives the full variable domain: DVKVTQSSRYLVKRTGEKVFLECVQDMDHENMFWYRQDPGLGLRLIYFSYDVKMKEKGDIPEGYSVSREKKERFSLILESASTNQTSMYLCASSLAPAGTGPYEQYFGPGTRLTVT.

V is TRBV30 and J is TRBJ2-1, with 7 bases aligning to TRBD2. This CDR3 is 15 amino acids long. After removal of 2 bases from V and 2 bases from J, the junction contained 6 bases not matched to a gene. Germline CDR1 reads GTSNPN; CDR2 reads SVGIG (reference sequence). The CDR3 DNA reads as TGTGCCTGGAGTTTGGCGGGAGCACCCTACAATGAGCAGTTCTTC. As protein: CAWSLAGAPYNEQFF.

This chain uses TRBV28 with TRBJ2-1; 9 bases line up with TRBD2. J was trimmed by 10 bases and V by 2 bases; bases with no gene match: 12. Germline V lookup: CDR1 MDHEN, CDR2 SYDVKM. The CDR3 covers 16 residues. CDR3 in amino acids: CASSLGWREGRIEQFF. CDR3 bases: TGTGCCAGCAGTTTAGGTTGGCGGGAGGGCCGAATCGAGCAGTTCTTC.

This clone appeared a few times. CDR3 loop: CASSQGTGVQPQHF. CDR3 bases: TGTGCCAGCAGCCAAGGGACAGGGGTTCAGCCCCAGCATTTT. The chain joins TRBV3-1 (or the pseudogene TRBV3-2) to TRBJ1-5, with 9 bases fitting TRBD1. V shed 1 base and J 6 bases; nucleotides not matched to a gene: 1. Looked up from germline, CDR1 is LGHDT and CDR2 is YNNKEL (reference sequence). CDR3 length: 14 amino acids.

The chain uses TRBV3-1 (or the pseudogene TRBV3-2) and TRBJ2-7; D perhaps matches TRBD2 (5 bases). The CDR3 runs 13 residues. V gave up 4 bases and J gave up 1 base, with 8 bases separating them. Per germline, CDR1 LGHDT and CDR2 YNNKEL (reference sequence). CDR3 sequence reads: CASSLLASYEQYF. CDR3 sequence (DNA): TGTGCCAGCAGCCTTCTAGCTTCCTACGAGCAGTACTTC.

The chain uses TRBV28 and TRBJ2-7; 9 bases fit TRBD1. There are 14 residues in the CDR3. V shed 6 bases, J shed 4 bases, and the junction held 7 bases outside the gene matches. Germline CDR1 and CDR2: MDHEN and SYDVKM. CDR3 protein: CASRSTDRGYEQYF. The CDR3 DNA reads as TGTGCCAGCAGATCCACGGACAGGGGATACGAGCAGTACTTC.

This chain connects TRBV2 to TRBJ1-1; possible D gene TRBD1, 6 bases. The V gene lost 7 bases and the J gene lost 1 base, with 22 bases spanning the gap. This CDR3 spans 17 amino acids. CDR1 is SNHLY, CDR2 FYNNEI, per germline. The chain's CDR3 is CASTLSKQGGENTEAFF. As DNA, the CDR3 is TGTGCCAGCACCCTCTCCAAGCAAGGGGGGGAGAACACTGAAGCTTTCTTT.

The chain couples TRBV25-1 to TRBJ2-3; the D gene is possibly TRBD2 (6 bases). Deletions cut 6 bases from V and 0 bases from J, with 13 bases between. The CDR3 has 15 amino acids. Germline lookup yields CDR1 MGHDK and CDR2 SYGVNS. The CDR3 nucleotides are TGTGCCAGCAGAAAAAGGGCGGGAAGCACAGATACGCAGTATTTT. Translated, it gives CASRKRAGSTDTQYF.

Here the CDR3 reads CAIRADRGRANTQYF. The DNA of the CDR3 is TGTGCCATCAGGGCGGACAGGGGGCGAGCAAATACGCAGTATTTT. This chain links TRBV10-3 with TRBJ2-3; 11 positions match TRBD1. CDR3 length: 15 residues. The germline V gene encodes CDR1 ENHRY and CDR2 SYGVKD. V shed 6 bases and J 7 bases; nucleotides not matched to a gene: 9.

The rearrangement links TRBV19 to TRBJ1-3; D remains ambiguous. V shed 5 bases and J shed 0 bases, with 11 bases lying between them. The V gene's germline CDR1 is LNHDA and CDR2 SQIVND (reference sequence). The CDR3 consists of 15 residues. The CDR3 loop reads CASSVDIASGNTIYF. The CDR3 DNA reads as TGTGCCAGTAGTGTTGACATCGCCTCTGGAAACACCATATATTTT. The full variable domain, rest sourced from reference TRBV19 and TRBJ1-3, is DGGITQSPKYLFRKEGQNVTLSCEQNLNHDAMYWYRQDPGQGLRLIYYSQIVNDFQKGDIAEGYSVSREKKESFPLTVTSAQKNPTAFYLCASSVDIASGNTIYFGEGSWLTVV.

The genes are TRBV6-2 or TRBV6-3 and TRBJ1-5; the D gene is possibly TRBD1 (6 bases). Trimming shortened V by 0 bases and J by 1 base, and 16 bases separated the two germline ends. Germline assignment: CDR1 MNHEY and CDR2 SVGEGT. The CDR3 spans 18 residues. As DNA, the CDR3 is TGTGCCAGCAGTTACTCGAACTCCGGGACACTGAGCAATCAGCCCCAGCATTTT. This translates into CASSYSNSGTLSNQPQHF.

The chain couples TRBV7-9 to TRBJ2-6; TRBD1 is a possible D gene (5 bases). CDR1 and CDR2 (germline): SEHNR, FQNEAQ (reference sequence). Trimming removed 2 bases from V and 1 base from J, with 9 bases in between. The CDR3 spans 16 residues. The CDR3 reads CASSLRDSSGANVLTF. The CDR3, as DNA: TGTGCCAGCAGCTTAAGAGACAGTTCTGGGGCCAACGTCCTGACTTTC.

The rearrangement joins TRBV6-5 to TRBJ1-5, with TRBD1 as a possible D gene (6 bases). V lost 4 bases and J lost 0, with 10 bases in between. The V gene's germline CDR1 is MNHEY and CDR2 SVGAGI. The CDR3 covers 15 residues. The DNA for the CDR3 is TGTGCCAGCAGTTTGACAGGTGCTAGCAATCAGCCCCAGCATTTT. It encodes CASSLTGASNQPQHF.